This T cell receptor (beta chain) was recorded in a study of cytomegalovirus exposure and HLA in healthy donors. Notes on the study in general: TCR beta sequences numbering roughly 18,000 were associated with HLA alleles at 0.05 false discovery rate in a later analysis.

CDR1 is MDHEN and CDR2 is SYDVKM in the germline V gene. The V gene end was trimmed by 2 bases and the J gene end by 6 bases; junction bases not matched to a gene: 18. CDR3 length: 19 amino acids. PCR was performed using 60 Vbeta and 13 Jbeta primers. Some clones are missing from TCRdb's copy, which holds only in-frame ones; the method was immunoSEQ multiplex PCR. The sample yields 90,000 to 150,000 clones, over 75% seen once. Turning to this clone: Its antigen remains unidentified.

The sequence was collected from a human donor in good health. The material sequenced was PBMCs. The chain carries TRBV28 and TRBJ1-2; TRBD1 matches 10 bases. DNA of the CDR3: TGTGCCAGCAGTTTACAGGGCCTCGGTTGGGACAGGGGTATGAATGGCTACACCTTC. Residues: CASSLQGLGWDRGMNGYTF.